The present T cell receptor (beta chain) was sequenced within a study of human T cells and chemical hapten exposure. Germline assignment: CDR1 MDHEN and CDR2 SYDVKM. CDR3 length: 15 residues. V dropped 5 bases and J dropped 6 bases, with 18 bases sitting between them. Time point denoted: pre-sensitization, week 0. Treatment: therapeutic diphenylcyclopropenone sensitization with weekly scalp DPC. Each CDR3 protein gets one entry after TCRdb re-called the RACE reads with MiXCR. The repertoire holds around 120,000 distinct CDR3 sequences, with approximately 13% as singletons. This clonotype was obtained from a young woman with alopecia areata. Some clones in this sample may be carry-over from other donors' samples. The specimen comprised whole blood, sampled in connection with sensitization to the hapten diphenylcyclopropenone (DPC). The chain uses TRBV28 and TRBJ2-3, with D maybe TRBD1 (5 bases). The CDR3 is CASSPQGIKGDTQYF. CDR3 sequence (DNA): TGTGCCAGCAGTCCCCAGGGTATCAAGGGGGATACGCAGTATTTT.